This is a list of T cell receptor beta chains from one sample in a study of shared clonotypes between healthy human individuals. Sequencing used immunoSEQ multiplex PCR; TCRdb keeps in-frame clones, though not all of them. The sample has roughly 2.2 million clones, approximately 93% seen once. Sequencing was done on a sample of naive CD4+ T cells from PBMCs. The receptors stem from a man between 18 and 29 years old in good health. Some clones in this sample may be carry-over from other donors' samples. Each CDR3 is given with its conserved first and last residue. The order of the fields is D gene, J gene, clone size, CDR3 length, V gene, CDR3 protein, CDR3 DNA. A D gene is named only where the DNA matches it firmly. Size tells how often a clone was seen (once, few, many) or the class of an expanded clone, and some rows leave it out.

d_gene: .
j_gene: TRBJ2-3
abundance: .
len: 13
v_gene: TRBV4-3
CDR3aa: CASSLWGADTQYF
CDR3nt: TGCGCCAGCAGTTTATGGGGAGCAGATACGCAGTATTTT

d_gene: .
j_gene: TRBJ1-6
abundance: .
len: 14
v_gene: TRBV25-1
CDR3aa: CASSEMIGYSPLHF
CDR3nt: TGTGCCAGCAGTGAAATGATAGGGTATTCACCCCTCCACTTT

d_gene: TRBD1
j_gene: TRBJ1-5
abundance: .
len: 16
v_gene: TRBV19
CDR3aa: CASSLGQGASNQPQHF
CDR3nt: TGTGCCAGTAGTCTCGGACAGGGGGCGAGCAATCAGCCCCAGCATTTT

d_gene: .
j_gene: TRBJ2-4
abundance: .
len: 19
v_gene: TRBV6-4
CDR3aa: CASSDPKALRRLAKNIQYF
CDR3nt: TGTGCCAGCAGTGACCCTAAAGCCCTGAGGAGATTAGCCAAAAACATTCAGTACTTC

d_gene: .
j_gene: TRBJ2-3
abundance: .
len: 15
v_gene: TRBV7-9
CDR3aa: CASSFDHPSTDTQYF
CDR3nt: TGTGCCAGCAGCTTCGACCATCCTAGCACAGATACGCAGTATTTT

d_gene: .
j_gene: TRBJ1-1
abundance: .
len: 16
v_gene: TRBV6-5
CDR3aa: CASSYSREYRLREAFF
CDR3nt: TGTGCCAGCAGTTACTCGCGAGAGTACAGACTCCGGGAAGCTTTCTTT

d_gene: .
j_gene: TRBJ1-2
abundance: .
len: 16
v_gene: TRBV11-2
CDR3aa: CASSPWRGLEPGGYTF
CDR3nt: TGTGCCAGCAGCCCCTGGCGGGGGTTGGAGCCTGGTGGCTACACCTTC

d_gene: TRBD2
j_gene: TRBJ2-7
abundance: .
len: 17
v_gene: TRBV7-9
CDR3aa: CASSFNPPSGSPYEQYF
CDR3nt: TGTGCCAGCAGCTTTAATCCCCCCAGCGGGAGCCCCTACGAGCAGTACTTC

d_gene: .
j_gene: TRBJ2-7
abundance: .
len: 14
v_gene: TRBV9
CDR3aa: CASSAPGVPLEQYF
CDR3nt: TGTGCCAGCAGCGCACCAGGGGTTCCCTTGGAGCAGTACTTC

d_gene: .
j_gene: TRBJ2-1
abundance: .
len: 17
v_gene: TRBV28
CDR3aa: CASSDRGPLAGSGEQFF
CDR3nt: TGTGCCAGCAGTGACAGGGGGCCGCTAGCGGGGAGCGGGGAGCAGTTCTTC

d_gene: .
j_gene: TRBJ2-2
abundance: .
len: 18
v_gene: TRBV5-1
CDR3aa: CASSTDPQGRRNTGELFF
CDR3nt: TGCGCCAGCAGCACTGACCCACAGGGGAGGAGGAACACCGGGGAGCTGTTTTTT

d_gene: TRBD1
j_gene: TRBJ1-2
abundance: .
len: 13
v_gene: TRBV10-3
CDR3aa: CAISESTGAKGTF
CDR3nt: TGTGCCATCAGTGAGTCGACAGGGGCCAAGGGCACCTTC

d_gene: .
j_gene: TRBJ1-5
abundance: .
len: 15
v_gene: TRBV5-5
CDR3aa: CASSYRTGTFQPQHF
CDR3nt: TGTGCCAGCAGCTACCGGACGGGGACTTTCCAGCCCCAGCATTTT

d_gene: .
j_gene: TRBJ1-1
abundance: .
len: 14
v_gene: TRBV6-5
CDR3aa: CASSYRGSDTEAFF
CDR3nt: TGTGCCAGCAGTTACAGGGGATCGGACACTGAAGCTTTCTTT

d_gene: .
j_gene: TRBJ2-3
abundance: .
len: 15
v_gene: TRBV5-4
CDR3aa: CALTGAGRGPDTQYF
CDR3nt: TGTGCCCTCACGGGGGCGGGGAGAGGCCCAGATACGCAGTATTTT

d_gene: TRBD1
j_gene: TRBJ1-5
abundance: .
len: 13
v_gene: TRBV6-5
CDR3aa: CASSYDRAQPQHF
CDR3nt: TGTGCCAGCAGCTATGACAGGGCCCAGCCCCAGCATTTT

d_gene: TRBD2
j_gene: TRBJ2-2
abundance: .
len: 14
v_gene: TRBV2
CDR3aa: CASRLAENTGELFF
CDR3nt: TGTGCCAGCCGGCTAGCGGAAAACACCGGGGAGCTGTTTTTT

d_gene: TRBD1
j_gene: TRBJ2-7
abundance: .
len: 14
v_gene: TRBV18
CDR3aa: CASSMAGTGYEQYF
CDR3nt: TGTGCCAGCTCAATGGCTGGGACAGGGTACGAGCAGTACTTC

d_gene: TRBD2
j_gene: TRBJ2-7
abundance: .
len: 15
v_gene: TRBV6-5
CDR3aa: CASRTPGGGDYEQYF
CDR3nt: TGTGCCAGCCGCACCCCCGGCGGGGGGGACTACGAGCAGTACTTC

d_gene: .
j_gene: TRBJ1-1
abundance: .
len: 15
v_gene: TRBV5-1
CDR3aa: CASSLGSARDGEAFF
CDR3nt: TGCGCCAGCAGCTTGGGTTCCGCCCGGGATGGTGAAGCTTTCTTT

d_gene: TRBD1
j_gene: TRBJ2-7
abundance: few
len: 14
v_gene: TRBV29-1
CDR3aa: CSVGRGTGVNEQYF
CDR3nt: TGCAGCGTTGGACGCGGGACAGGTGTTAACGAGCAGTACTTC

d_gene: .
j_gene: TRBJ2-1
abundance: .
len: 11
v_gene: TRBV7-3
CDR3aa: CASSPSGEQFF
CDR3nt: TGTGCCAGCAGCCCTTCGGGTGAGCAGTTCTTC